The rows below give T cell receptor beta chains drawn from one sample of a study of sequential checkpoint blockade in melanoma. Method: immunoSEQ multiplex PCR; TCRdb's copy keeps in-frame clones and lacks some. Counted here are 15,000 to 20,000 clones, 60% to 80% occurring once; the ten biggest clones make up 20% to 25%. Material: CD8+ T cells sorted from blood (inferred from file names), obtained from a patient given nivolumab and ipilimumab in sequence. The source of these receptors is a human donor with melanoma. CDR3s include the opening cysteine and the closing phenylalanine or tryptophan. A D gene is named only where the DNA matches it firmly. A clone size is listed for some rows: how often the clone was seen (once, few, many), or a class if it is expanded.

DNA: TGTGCCAGCAGTTACTGGTCAGGGTTTCAATCCGGGGAGCTGTTTTTT; CDR3: CASSYWSGFQSGELFF; J: TRBJ2-2; length: 16; size: .; V: TRBV6-5; D: .
DNA: TGCGCCAGCAGCCAAGATACTCCAGCGGGGGGGACCGGGGAGCTGTTTTTT; CDR3: CASSQDTPAGGTGELFF; J: TRBJ2-2; length: 17; size: .; V: TRBV4-1; D: TRBD2
DNA: TGTGCCAGCAGCCCGGGACAGAGTTTCTCTGGGGCCAACGTCCTGACTTTC; CDR3: CASSPGQSFSGANVLTF; J: TRBJ2-6; length: 17; size: .; V: TRBV11-2; D: TRBD1
DNA: TGTGCCATCAGTGATGGGGGGTCTAACTATGGCTACACCTTC; CDR3: CAISDGGSNYGYTF; J: TRBJ1-2; length: 14; size: .; V: TRBV10-3; D: .
DNA: TGTGCCGGCAGTATTACAGGGCTCACTGAAGCTTTCTTT; CDR3: CAGSITGLTEAFF; J: TRBJ1-1; length: 13; size: .; V: TRBV6-5; D: .
DNA: TGCAGCGTTGAGATTCCAGGCTATGGCTACACCTTC; CDR3: CSVEIPGYGYTF; J: TRBJ1-2; length: 12; size: .; V: TRBV29-1; D: .
DNA: TGTGCCAGCACCCTTACGACAGATAGCAATCAGCCCCAGCATTTT; CDR3: CASTLTTDSNQPQHF; J: TRBJ1-5; length: 15; size: .; V: TRBV6-6; D: .
DNA: TGTGCCAGCAGCTCGGTCATCTACGAGCAGTACTTC; CDR3: CASSSVIYEQYF; J: TRBJ2-7; length: 12; size: few; V: TRBV7-9; D: .
DNA: TGTGCCAGCAGCCCTTTCGGCGGGGAGCTGTTTTTT; CDR3: CASSPFGGELFF; J: TRBJ2-2; length: 12; size: medium-sized; V: TRBV13; D: .
DNA: TGTGCCAGCAGACTTGGGACTAGCGAATACAATGAGCAGTTCTTC; CDR3: CASRLGTSEYNEQFF; J: TRBJ2-1; length: 15; size: .; V: TRBV2; D: TRBD2
DNA: TGTGCCAGCAGTTCCCGGACTCGCACAGATACGCAGTATTTT; CDR3: CASSSRTRTDTQYF; J: TRBJ2-3; length: 14; size: .; V: TRBV27; D: .
DNA: TGTGCCAGCAGCTTTACGACTAGCGGAGGGTACGAGCAGTACTTC; CDR3: CASSFTTSGGYEQYF; J: TRBJ2-7; length: 15; size: .; V: TRBV7-9; D: TRBD2
DNA: TGTGCCAGCAGCCGGACAGGGGGGAGCACAGATACGCAGTATTTT; CDR3: CASSRTGGSTDTQYF; J: TRBJ2-3; length: 15; size: .; V: TRBV6-4; D: TRBD1
DNA: TGTGCCAGCAGCTCAGATATCTCCTACGAGCAGTACTTC; CDR3: CASSSDISYEQYF; J: TRBJ2-7; length: 13; size: .; V: TRBV5-4; D: .
DNA: TGTGCCAGCAGCTGGCGGGAGGGTATACCCCACGAGCAGTACTTC; CDR3: CASSWREGIPHEQYF; J: TRBJ2-7; length: 15; size: .; V: TRBV5-4; D: TRBD2
DNA: TGTGCCAGCAGTTACTCGTCGCGGGGGTTTTCCTACGAGCAGTACTTC; CDR3: CASSYSSRGFSYEQYF; J: TRBJ2-7; length: 16; size: .; V: TRBV6-5; D: TRBD2
DNA: TGTGCCAGTAGTAAGGGACTAGCGGGGGACGAGCAGTACTTC; CDR3: CASSKGLAGDEQYF; J: TRBJ2-7; length: 14; size: .; V: TRBV19; D: TRBD2
DNA: TGTGCCAGCAGCTTAGGTGGGGGGAGCGCCTACAATGAGCAGTTCTTC; CDR3: CASSLGGGSAYNEQFF; J: TRBJ2-1; length: 16; size: few; V: TRBV7-8; D: .
DNA: TGTGCCAGTAACCCGGACACGAACACTGAAGCTTTCTTT; CDR3: CASNPDTNTEAFF; J: TRBJ1-1; length: 13; size: medium-sized; V: TRBV19; D: .
DNA: TGCGCCAGCAGCCAAGGGTGGGGGGGAACGAATTCACCCCTCCACTTT; CDR3: CASSQGWGGTNSPLHF; J: TRBJ1-6; length: 16; size: few; V: TRBV4-3; D: .
DNA: TGTGCCAGCAGCAGCCGGGACAAGTCCTACGAGCAGTACTTC; CDR3: CASSSRDKSYEQYF; J: TRBJ2-7; length: 14; size: .; V: TRBV7-9; D: .
DNA: TGTGCCAGCAGCTGGACTAGCGGGGGGACCGGGGAGCTGTTTTTT; CDR3: CASSWTSGGTGELFF; J: TRBJ2-2; length: 15; size: few; V: TRBV6-6; D: TRBD2
DNA: TGTGCCAGCAGCTCCCTCCTCTATGGCTACACCTTC; CDR3: CASSSLLYGYTF; J: TRBJ1-2; length: 12; size: medium-sized; V: TRBV7-2; D: .
DNA: TGTGCCAGCAGTTTACCGGGAGACAATGAGCAGTTCTTC; CDR3: CASSLPGDNEQFF; J: TRBJ2-1; length: 13; size: .; V: TRBV28; D: .
DNA: TGTGCCAGCAGTTACCGGAGGGACAGGGCCGATTCACCCCTCCACTTT; CDR3: CASSYRRDRADSPLHF; J: TRBJ1-6; length: 16; size: few; V: TRBV6-5; D: TRBD1
DNA: TGTGCCACCAGCAGGGACAGGGGGTGGTATGGCTACACCTTC; CDR3: CATSRDRGWYGYTF; J: TRBJ1-2; length: 14; size: .; V: TRBV15; D: TRBD1
DNA: TGTGCCATCTTAGACAGGGGGCACGCAGATACGCAGTATTTT; CDR3: CAILDRGHADTQYF; J: TRBJ2-3; length: 14; size: .; V: TRBV2; D: TRBD1
DNA: TGTGCCAGCAGCTCCAGGGGGGACAATCAGCCCCAGCATTTT; CDR3: CASSSRGDNQPQHF; J: TRBJ1-5; length: 14; size: few; V: TRBV7-6; D: TRBD1
DNA: TGTGCCAGCAGCCCAGGGTTGGGGGGAAACACCATATATTTT; CDR3: CASSPGLGGNTIYF; J: TRBJ1-3; length: 14; size: .; V: TRBV7-9; D: .
DNA: TGTGCCAGCAGCCAAGAGATCGGGGAGACCCAGTACTTC; CDR3: CASSQEIGETQYF; J: TRBJ2-5; length: 13; size: once; V: TRBV4-2; D: .
DNA: TGTGCCAGCAATCACAGGGGAGAGGCAGATACGCAGTATTTT; CDR3: CASNHRGEADTQYF; J: TRBJ2-3; length: 14; size: .; V: TRBV7-9; D: TRBD1
DNA: TGTGCCAGCAGCTCCGGGAGCGACAGTCGCAATCAGCCCCAGCATTTT; CDR3: CASSSGSDSRNQPQHF; J: TRBJ1-5; length: 16; size: .; V: TRBV5-6; D: .
DNA: TGTGCCAGCAGCCAAGTGTCGGGGGGGACTGAAGCTTTCTTT; CDR3: CASSQVSGGTEAFF; J: TRBJ1-1; length: 14; size: .; V: TRBV14; D: .
DNA: TGTGCCAGCAGCGTAGTGACAGGGGGTACAGCTGAAGCTTTCTTT; CDR3: CASSVVTGGTAEAFF; J: TRBJ1-1; length: 15; size: .; V: TRBV9; D: TRBD1